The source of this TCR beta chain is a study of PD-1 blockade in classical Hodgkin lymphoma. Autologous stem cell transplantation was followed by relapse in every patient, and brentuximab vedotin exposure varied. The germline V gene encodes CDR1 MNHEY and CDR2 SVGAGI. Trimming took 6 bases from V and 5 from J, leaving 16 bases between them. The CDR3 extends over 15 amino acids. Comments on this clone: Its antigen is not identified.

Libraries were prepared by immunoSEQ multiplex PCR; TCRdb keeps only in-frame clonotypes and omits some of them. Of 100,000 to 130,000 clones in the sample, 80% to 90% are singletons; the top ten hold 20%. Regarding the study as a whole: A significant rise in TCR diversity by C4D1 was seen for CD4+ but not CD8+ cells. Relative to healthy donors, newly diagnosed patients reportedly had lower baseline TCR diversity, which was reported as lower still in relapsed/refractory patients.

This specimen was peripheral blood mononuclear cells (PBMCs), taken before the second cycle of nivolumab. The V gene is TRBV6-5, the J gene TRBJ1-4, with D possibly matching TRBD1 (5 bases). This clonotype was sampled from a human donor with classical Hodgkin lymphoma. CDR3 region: CASRGIGAGNEKLFF. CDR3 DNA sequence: TGTGCCAGCAGGGGGATCGGGGCAGGGAATGAAAAACTGTTTTTT.